Following are 12 T cell receptor beta chains from one sample sequenced in a study of beta chain features in type 1 diabetes. The sequenced template was cDNA made from the entire isolated RNA. The repertoire was sequenced with immunoSEQ multiplex PCR; TCRdb's copy has only in-frame clones and lacks some. The table records 970,000 or so clones, about a sixth of them present only once. Sample: naive CD4+ T cells from blood. The receptor source for this set is a woman aged 18-35 years in good health.

This rearrangement joins TRBV4-2 to TRBJ2-5; D is possibly TRBD2 (6 bases). The DNA end lines up better with TRBJ2-7; the J call may be wrong. Germline lookup yields CDR1 LGHNA and CDR2 YNFKEQ. The length of the CDR3 is 16 residues. CDR3 coding DNA: TGTGCCAGCAGCCAAGTGGAGGCAGGGAGGTCCTACGAGCAGTACTTC. This gives the protein CASSQVEAGRSYEQYF.

The V and J genes are TRBV6-5 and TRBJ1-4; D is unresolved. V shed 0 bases and J shed 8 bases, with 13 bases lying between them. CDR1 and CDR2 (germline): MNHEY, SVGAGI. The CDR3 loop spans 15 amino acids. The CDR3 nucleotides read TGTGCCAGCAGTTACTCGAGTTCCACCGGGGAAAAACTGTTTTTT. This codes for CASSYSSSTGEKLFF.

The V and J genes are TRBV7-8 and TRBJ2-7; no clear D gene. V was clipped by 0 bases and J by 3 bases, with 12 bases between them. The CDR3 extends over 15 amino acids. In germline, CDR1 is SGHVS, CDR2 FQNEAQ. DNA of the CDR3: TGTGCCAGCAGCTTAGCGGGTTGGCAGAGCTACGAGCAGTACTTC. As protein: CASSLAGWQSYEQYF.

The genes are TRBV28 and TRBJ1-4, with unresolved D. Germline V gene data show CDR1 as MDHEN and CDR2 as SYDVKM. There are 15 residues in the CDR3. V lost 3 bases to trimming and J lost 5 bases, with 13 bases between them. The CDR3 sequence: CASSFIGWMNEKLFF. CDR3 coding DNA: TGTGCCAGCAGTTTCATAGGATGGATGAATGAAAAACTGTTTTTT.

There are a few counts of this clone. The chain joins TRBV5-5 to TRBJ2-5; TRBD1 aligns across 7 bases. Trimming at V came to 1 base and at J to 3 bases, leaving 12 bases not matched to a gene. From germline, CDR1 is SGHKS and CDR2 YYEKEE (reference sequence). This CDR3 has 17 residues. CDR3 nucleotides: TGTGCCAGCAGCTTGCCCGGACAGGTCCAACGTAAAGAGACCCAGTACTTC. Encoded protein: CASSLPGQVQRKETQYF.

J is TRBJ2-5 and V is TRBV28; no clear D. From germline, CDR1 is MDHEN and CDR2 SYDVKM. Trimming cost V 6 bases and J 1 base, with 15 bases left between them. This CDR3 spans 15 amino acids. In DNA form, the CDR3 reads TGTGCCAGCAGACCCACCGGGCCCCTCCAAGAGACCCAGTACTTC. Translated, it gives CASRPTGPLQETQYF.

The chain joins TRBV5-1 to TRBJ1-1, with a possible D match to TRBD1 (6 bases). Deletions cut 5 bases from V and 1 base from J, with 12 bases between. The CDR3 length is 14 residues. CDR1 is SGHRS, CDR2 YFSETQ, per germline. The CDR3 nucleotides are TGCGCCAGCAGTAGGGGACAAACGAACACTGAAGCTTTCTTT. It is translated as CASSRGQTNTEAFF.

The chain carries TRBV6-1 and TRBJ1-5; possible D gene TRBD1, 5 bases. Germline loops: CDR1 MNHNS, CDR2 SASEGT. Trimming shortened V by 4 bases and J by 7 bases, and 20 bases separated the two germline ends. CDR3 length: 16 residues. The CDR3 sequence is CASSAVGGSAWQPQHF. CDR3 nucleotides: TGTGCCAGCAGTGCAGTTGGGGGGTCAGCATGGCAGCCCCAGCATTTT.

This chain connects TRBV7-9 to TRBJ2-2; D is unclear. The CDR3 spans 14 residues. The V and J ends lost 2 bases and 3 bases respectively, with 7 bases between them. Germline V gives CDR1 SEHNR, CDR2 FQNEAQ (reference sequence). The CDR3 DNA is TGTGCCAGCAGCTTAAAAATGCACACCGGGGAGCTGTTTTTT. Amino acid sequence: CASSLKMHTGELFF.

J is TRBJ2-3 and V is TRBV18; D may be TRBD1 (5 bases). Trimming stripped 3 bases from V and 4 bases from J, with 11 bases between. Germline-derived CDR1 and CDR2 are KGHSH and LQKENI. The CDR3 loop spans 14 amino acids. The DNA for the CDR3 is TGTGCCAGCTCACCCCGGACCAGGGCAGATACGCAGTATTTT. Translating gives CASSPRTRADTQYF.

The chain couples TRBV7-9 to TRBJ2-5; D not certain. Trimming pared 5 bases from V and 5 bases from J, leaving 12 bases between. Germline loops: CDR1 SEHNR, CDR2 FQNEAQ (reference sequence). The CDR3 runs 13 residues. CDR3 in DNA: TGTGCCAGCAGCCTCCGGAGTGCCGAGACCCAGTACTTC. This codes for CASSLRSAETQYF. The whole variable domain, filled in from reference TRBV7-9 and TRBJ2-5, reads DTGVSQNPRHKITKRGQNVTFRCDPISEHNRLYWYRQTLGQGPEFLTYFQNEAQLEKSRLLSDRFSAERPKGSFSTLEIQRTEQGDSAMYLCASSLRSAETQYFGPGTRLLVL.

Regarding this clone: The sample holds other DNA sequences that translate to the same CDR3. The CDR3 coding sequence is TGTGCCAGCAGTTACGGGCAGTCTAACTATGGCTACACCTTC. Translating gives CASSYGQSNYGYTF. The chain recombines TRBV6-6 with TRBJ1-2; D unclear. The V gene's germline CDR1 is MNHNY and CDR2 SVGAGI (reference sequence). The CDR3 sequence is 14 residues long. Trimming stripped 2 bases from V and 0 bases from J, with 7 bases between.